Following are 23 T cell receptor beta chains from one sample sequenced in a study of T cell repertoires in cytomegalovirus infection. Using its own MiXCR run on the reads, TCRdb lists one record per CDR3 protein. The table has around 750,000 distinct CDR3 sequences, approximately 30% seen once; the top ten hold over 10%. No antigen is known for these receptors. This specimen consisted of cultured CD8+ T cells from PBMCs, obtained from culture after CMV antigen stimulation. The receptor source for this set is a human donor in good health (CMV status not recorded). Some clones in this sample may be carry-over from other donors' samples.

The chain combines TRBV7-9 with TRBJ2-7; 9 nucleotides agree with TRBD1. V lost 5 bases, J lost 0 bases, and 5 bases stayed unmatched. The germline CDR1 and CDR2 sequences are SEHNR and FQNEAQ (reference sequence). The CDR3 length is 15 residues. The DNA of the CDR3 is TGTGCCAGCAGCCCCCGACAGGGGGGCTCCTACGAGCAGTACGTC. Amino acids: CASSPRQGGSYEQYV.

This clonotype was seen more than once but under ten times. V usage is TRBV10-3 and J usage is TRBJ2-1; TRBD2 aligns across 7 bases. Germline loops: CDR1 ENHRY, CDR2 SYGVKD. The CDR3 contains 16 residues. Trimming removed 3 bases from V and 6 bases from J; junction bases left unmatched: 11. The CDR3 DNA follows: TGTGCCATCAGTGACCCCCCTGGAGCGGGGACCAATGAGCAGTTCTTC. It translates to CAISDPPGAGTNEQFF.

The chain joins TRBV6-2 or TRBV6-3 to TRBJ1-5, with 7 bases matching TRBD1. The junction had 9 bases not matched to a gene; V was cut back by 7 bases and J by 3 bases. The CDR3 has 15 amino acids. From germline, CDR1 is MNHEY and CDR2 SVGEGT. CDR3 in amino acids: CASTERTGPNQPQHF. In DNA, the CDR3 is TGTGCCAGCACCGAAAGGACAGGTCCCAATCAGCCCCAGCATTTT.

This clonotype was counted a few times. The chain couples TRBV6-5 to TRBJ2-7; D not certain. The CDR3 runs to 12 residues. Germline V gene sequence: CDR1 MNHEY, CDR2 SVGAGI. Trimming removed 6 bases at V and 2 bases at J, with 8 bases between. This chain's CDR3 is CASRTHTYEQYF. The CDR3 region has the DNA TGTGCCAGCAGGACGCATACCTACGAGCAGTACTTC.

This clonotype has more than one count but fewer than ten. CDR3 residues: CASSQVAQGGEKLFF. The CDR3 coding sequence is TGCGCCAGCAGCCAAGTGGCCCAGGGAGGTGAAAAACTGTTTTTT. This chain uses TRBV4-3 with TRBJ1-4; a weak D match, TRBD1 (5 bases). V was cut by 1 base and J by 7 bases, with 13 bases left in between. The length of the CDR3 is 15 residues. Germline CDR1 and CDR2: LGHNA and YSLEER.

The rearrangement links TRBV11-1 to TRBJ1-1; possible D gene TRBD1, 5 bases. Germline V lookup: CDR1 SGHAT, CDR2 FQDESV (reference sequence). V was clipped by 5 bases and J by 6 bases, with 13 bases between them. The CDR3 contains 13 residues. The DNA for the CDR3 is TGTGCCAGCAGCGAGGGGCCAAGCGCTGAAGCTTTCTTT. Translation gives CASSEGPSAEAFF.

This chain links TRBV7-9 with TRBJ1-2; D may be TRBD1 (5 bases). Germline V gene lookup returns CDR1 SEHNR and CDR2 FQNEAQ (reference sequence). V lost 2 bases to trimming and J lost 1 base, with 14 bases between them. The CDR3 is 16 residues long. The CDR3 sequence is CASSLLRQSYNYGYTF. CDR3 in DNA: TGTGCCAGCAGCTTACTTCGACAGAGCTATAACTATGGCTACACCTTC. Supplemented by reference TRBV7-9 and TRBJ1-2, the full variable domain reads DTGVSQNPRHKITKRGQNVTFRCDPISEHNRLYWYRQTLGQGPEFLTYFQNEAQLEKSRLLSDRFSAERPKGSFSTLEIQRTEQGDSAMYLCASSLLRQSYNYGYTFGSGTRLTVV.

This chain uses TRBV14 with TRBJ2-7, with D possibly TRBD1 on 6 matching bases. Between the trimmed V and J ends, which lost 1 base and 1 base, there was a span of 17 bases. The CDR3 has 17 amino acids. The germline gives CDR1 SGHDN, CDR2 FVKESK. The CDR3 reads CASSQARPGHRSYEQYF. DNA for the CDR3: TGTGCCAGCAGCCAAGCCCGACCGGGACACCGATCCTACGAGCAGTACTTC.

The chain combines TRBV5-6 with TRBJ1-6, with D unclear. CDR3 length equals 12 residues. Between the trimmed V and J ends, which lost 9 bases and 2 bases, there was a span of 6 bases. Germline CDR1 reads SGHDT; CDR2 reads YYEEEE. The CDR3 protein is CATGPYNSPLHF. The CDR3 DNA follows: TGTGCCACCGGACCCTATAATTCACCCCTCCACTTT.

This clonotype was seen many times. The rearrangement joins TRBV7-2 to TRBJ1-5; possible D gene TRBD1, 6 bases. Germline loops: CDR1 SGHTA, CDR2 FQGNSA. The V and J ends lost 1 base and 1 base respectively, with 11 bases between them. The CDR3 spans 16 residues. The CDR3 region has the DNA TGTGCCAGCAGCTTAGGGGGGGGGCGCAGCAATCAGCCCCAGCATTTT. Residues: CASSLGGGRSNQPQHF.

The rearrangement links TRBV6-5 to TRBJ1-2; D is perhaps TRBD1 (5 bases). The V and J ends lost 5 bases and 8 bases respectively, with 21 bases between them. The CDR3 is 15 residues long. Germline values: CDR1 MNHEY, CDR2 SVGAGI. CDR3 nucleotide sequence: TGTGCCAGCAGTCCGTGGGACGGTGCCAGTAGGGGCTACACCTTC. Protein: CASSPWDGASRGYTF.

The chain combines TRBV10-3 with TRBJ1-6; D gene uncertain. Germline V gene lookup returns CDR1 ENHRY and CDR2 SYGVKD. CDR3 length: 17 amino acids. V lost 0 bases to trimming and J lost 4 bases, with 13 bases between them. CDR3 amino acids: CAISESKQVEYNSPLHF. CDR3 sequence (DNA): TGTGCCATCAGTGAGTCAAAACAAGTAGAGTATAATTCACCCCTCCACTTT.

This clonotype came up a few times. The CDR3 sequence is CASSKTSAETQYF. CDR3 nucleotide sequence: TGTGCCAGCAGCAAAACTAGCGCAGAGACCCAGTACTTC. The rearrangement uses TRBV7-9 and TRBJ2-5, with TRBD2 matching over 7 bases. The V gene end was trimmed by 5 bases and the J gene end by 4 bases; junction bases not matched to a gene: 4. This CDR3 is 13 amino acids long. Germline lookup yields CDR1 SEHNR and CDR2 FQNEAQ (reference sequence).

V usage is TRBV18 and J usage is TRBJ2-7; D unclear. The V and J ends lost 1 base and 0 bases respectively, with 7 bases between them. The CDR3 is 14 residues long. CDR1 KGHSH and CDR2 LQKENI come from the germline V gene. In DNA form, the CDR3 reads TGTGCCAGCTCACCACGAGACGACTCCTACGAGCAGTACTTC. Translated, it gives CASSPRDDSYEQYF.

This clonotype was seen many times. This chain links TRBV7-9 with TRBJ1-2; 8 positions agree with TRBD1. The germline CDR1 and CDR2 sequences are SEHNR and FQNEAQ (reference sequence). The CDR3 extends over 14 amino acids. Unmatched junction bases numbered 9, after V lost 4 bases and J lost 8 bases. The CDR3 DNA follows: TGTGCCAGCAGCTCGTCTGACAGGGGTGACGGCTACACCTTC. Translating gives CASSSSDRGDGYTF.

This clonotype was picked up a small number of times. The chain combines TRBV5-6 with TRBJ1-1; D remains ambiguous. V lost 1 base, J lost 0 bases, and 16 bases lay in between. There are 17 residues in the CDR3. Germline V gene data show CDR1 as SGHDT and CDR2 as YYEEEE. The CDR3 nucleotides are TGTGCCAGCAGCTTGTCCTGGGAATCGGGGATGAACACTGAAGCTTTCTTT. This sequence encodes CASSLSWESGMNTEAFF.

This clonotype was counted between two and nine times. The V call is TRBV27, the J call TRBJ1-4; D gene ambiguous. V was pared by 5 bases and J by 3 bases, with 19 bases between. This CDR3 has 17 residues. Germline V gene sequence: CDR1 MNHEY, CDR2 SMNVEV (reference sequence). CDR3 sequence (DNA): TGTGCCAGCAGTCCCCTGACCCCTCCGATTGCTAATGAAAAACTGTTTTTT. Translated, it gives CASSPLTPPIANEKLFF. Full variable domain (rest looked up from reference TRBV27 and TRBJ1-4): EAQVTQNPRYLITVTGKKLTVTCSQNMNHEYMSWYRQDPGLGLRQIYYSMNVEVTDKGDVPEGYKVSRKEKRNFPLILESPSPNQTSLYFCASSPLTPPIANEKLFFGSGTQLSVL.

The V call is TRBV6-5, the J call TRBJ2-5; TRBD1 matches 7 bases. The CDR3 sequence is 15 residues long. V was clipped by 5 bases and J by 4 bases; unmatched bases: 10. Germline V lookup: CDR1 MNHEY, CDR2 SVGAGI. CDR3 DNA: TGTGCCAGCAGTAATTCGGACAGGAGAGGAGAGACCCAGTACTTC. Its protein is CASSNSDRRGETQYF.

This clonotype was seen many times. The chain is built from TRBV7-9 and TRBJ1-6, with 7 bases matching TRBD1. The CDR3 spans 16 residues. V was pared by 2 bases and J by 10 bases, with 11 bases of the junction left unmatched. Germline CDR1 SEHNR, CDR2 FQNEAQ (reference sequence). This chain's CDR3 is CASSLLKQGSGSPLHF. The CDR3 DNA reads TGTGCCAGCAGCTTATTGAAACAGGGGAGTGGGTCACCCCTCCACTTT.

This clonotype has just a few counts. V is TRBV7-3 and J is TRBJ2-3, with 13 bases lining up with TRBD2. Germline CDR1 reads SGHTA; CDR2 reads FQGTGA. J gave up 1 base and V 5 bases, and 6 bases lay outside the gene matches. The CDR3 contains 17 residues. CDR3 nucleotide sequence: TGTGCCAGCAGCCATTCCGGGACTAGCGGGGGCACAGATACGCAGTATTTT. This encodes CASSHSGTSGGTDTQYF. Complete variable domain (other parts from reference TRBV7-3 and TRBJ2-3): GAGVSQTPSNKVTEKGKYVELRCDPISGHTALYWYRQSLGQGPEFLIYFQGTGAADDSGLPNDRFFAVRPEGSVSTLKIQRTERGDSAVYLCASSHSGTSGGTDTQYFGPGTRLTVL.

V gene TRBV28 combines with J gene TRBJ2-3; the D is unclear. This CDR3 is 14 amino acids long. Germline V gene lookup returns CDR1 MDHEN and CDR2 SYDVKM. Trimming left V 6 bases short and J 6 bases short, with 16 bases between. In DNA form, the CDR3 reads TGTGCCAGCAGCGGGCCTCCACTTAGGGATACGCAGTATTTT. Its protein product is CASSGPPLRDTQYF.

This clonotype was counted many times. The J gene is TRBJ2-1, the V gene TRBV7-6; D remains unclear. Germline values: CDR1 SGHVS, CDR2 FNYEAQ. V was pared by 8 bases and J by 0 bases, with 8 bases between. The CDR3 contains 13 residues. In nucleotides, the CDR3 is TGTGCCAGCGGGGAAATCTCCTACAATGAGCAGTTCTTC. Its translation is CASGEISYNEQFF.

This clonotype showed up just a few times. The chain employs TRBV5-6 and TRBJ1-5; 10 nucleotides line up with TRBD1. The CDR3 contains 15 residues. V was pared by 5 bases and J by 4 bases, with 6 bases of the junction left unmatched. Looked up from germline, CDR1 is SGHDT and CDR2 is YYEEEE. CDR3 residues: CASSSTGGWNQPQHF. In DNA form, the CDR3 reads TGTGCCAGCAGTTCGACAGGGGGCTGGAATCAGCCCCAGCATTTT.